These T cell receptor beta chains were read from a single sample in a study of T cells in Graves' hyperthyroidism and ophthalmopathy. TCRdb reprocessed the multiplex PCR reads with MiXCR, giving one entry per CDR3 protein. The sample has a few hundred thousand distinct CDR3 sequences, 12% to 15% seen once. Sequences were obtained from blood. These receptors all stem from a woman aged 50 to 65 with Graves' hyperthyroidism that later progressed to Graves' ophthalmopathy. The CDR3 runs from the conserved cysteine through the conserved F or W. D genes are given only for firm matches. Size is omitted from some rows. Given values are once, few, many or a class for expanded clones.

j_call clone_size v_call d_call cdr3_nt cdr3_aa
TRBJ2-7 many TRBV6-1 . TGTGCCAGCGCTCGTCTCAGGGACTCCTACGAGCAGTACTTC CASARLRDSYEQYF
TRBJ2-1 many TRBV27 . TGTGCCAGCTCGTACAGGGATCTGAGGGGCAATGAGCAGTTCTTC CASSYRDLRGNEQFF
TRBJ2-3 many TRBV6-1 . TGTGCCAGCAGTGAGGGGTTTGGGGATACGCAGTATTTT CASSEGFGDTQYF
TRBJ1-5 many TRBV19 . TGTGCCAGTACGTGGGGTGCAGGGAGCAATCAGCCCCAGCATTTT CASTWGAGSNQPQHF
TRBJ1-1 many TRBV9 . TGTGCCAGCAGCGTAGCTCCGAACACTGAAGCTTTCTTT CASSVAPNTEAFF
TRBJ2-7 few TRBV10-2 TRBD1 TGCGCCAGCACTAACGCGGGACAGGGTAGCGACGAGCAGTACTTC CASTNAGQGSDEQYF
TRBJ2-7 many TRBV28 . TGTGCCAGCAGTTTATCGACACACGAGCAGTACTTC CASSLSTHEQYF
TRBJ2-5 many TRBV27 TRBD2 TGTGCCAGCAGCTCTTTCGGGGGGAAAGAGACCCAGTACTTC CASSSFGGKETQYF
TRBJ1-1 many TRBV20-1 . TGCAGTGCTAAATCGAACACTGAAGCTTTCTTT CSAKSNTEAFF
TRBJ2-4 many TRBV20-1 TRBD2 TGCAGTGCTAGAGAGGGCACTAGCGGTATTCAGTACTTC CSAREGTSGIQYF
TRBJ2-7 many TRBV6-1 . TGTGCCAGCAGAGAGCGACCTCTCTACGAGCAGTACTTC CASRERPLYEQYF
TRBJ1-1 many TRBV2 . TGTGCCAGCAGTATACAGGGCGCCGCGAACACTGAAGCTTTCTTT CASSIQGAANTEAFF
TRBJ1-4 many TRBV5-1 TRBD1 TGCGCCAGCAGCTTGGACAGGGGGCATGAAAAACTGTTTTTT CASSLDRGHEKLFF
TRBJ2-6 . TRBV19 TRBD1 TGTGCCAGTAGTCCGGGACAGGGTAACGGGGCCAACGTCCTGACTTTC CASSPGQGNGANVLTF
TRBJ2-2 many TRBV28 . TGTGCCAGCAACCTTACCCCGGTCGCACCGAACACCGGGGAGCTGTTTTTT CASNLTPVAPNTGELFF
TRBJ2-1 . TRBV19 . TGTGCCAGTAGTACGGGGATCTACAATGAGCAGTTCTTC CASSTGIYNEQFF
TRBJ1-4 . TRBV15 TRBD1 TGTGCCACCAGCAGAGAGGGGACAGGGCTTAATGAAGAACTGTTTTTT CATSREGTGLNEELFF
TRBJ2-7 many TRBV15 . TGTGCCACCAGATTCCAGGGGTCCTCGGAGCAGTACTTC CATRFQGSSEQYF
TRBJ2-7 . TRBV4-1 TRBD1 TGCGCCAGCAGCGCCGCGCCCAGGGACAGGGAGGCCGAGCAGTACTTC CASSAAPRDREAEQYF
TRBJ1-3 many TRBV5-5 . TGTGCCAGCAGCTTCGGTCTTTCCTCTGGAAACACCATATATTTT CASSFGLSSGNTIYF
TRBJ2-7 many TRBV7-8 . TGTGCCAGCAGCCGCGCCGGGCGGGGAGCTAACGAGCAGTACTTC CASSRAGRGANEQYF
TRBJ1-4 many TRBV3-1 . TGTGCCAGCAGCCAAGATGTGGCGGGGAATGAAAAACTGTTTTTT CASSQDVAGNEKLFF
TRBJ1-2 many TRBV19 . TGTGCCAGTAGTATATGGGACACCTCTAACTATGGCTACACCTTC CASSIWDTSNYGYTF
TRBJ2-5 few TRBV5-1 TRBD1 TGCGCCAGCAGCTTGGCCGGACAGGGCAGTGGCGAGACCCAGTACTTC CASSLAGQGSGETQYF
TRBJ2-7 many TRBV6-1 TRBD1 TGTGCCAGCAGTGTACTGCCACCGGGACAGGGAAACGACGAGCAGTACTTC CASSVLPPGQGNDEQYF
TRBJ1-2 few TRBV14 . TGTGCCAGCAGCCAAGTTACGGGGGTTGGCTACACCTTC CASSQVTGVGYTF
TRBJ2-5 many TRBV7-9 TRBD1 TGTGCCAGCAGCTTAGCACTAGGGGGCATGGAGACCCAGTACTTC CASSLALGGMETQYF
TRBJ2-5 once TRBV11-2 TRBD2 TGTGCCAGCAGCTCGGGACTAGCGGTCTCCGGGGAGGAGACCCAGTACTTC CASSSGLAVSGEETQYF
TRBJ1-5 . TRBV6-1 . TGTGCCAGCAGCTATGACTGGGCGTTAAACCAGCCCCAGCATTTT CASSYDWALNQPQHF
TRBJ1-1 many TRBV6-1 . TGTGCCAGCATTGACCGCGGGAACACTGAAGCTTTCTTT CASIDRGNTEAFF
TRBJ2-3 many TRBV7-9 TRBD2 TGTGCCAGCAGCCGAGGAGCGGGAGTGAACACAGATACGCAGTATTTT CASSRGAGVNTDTQYF
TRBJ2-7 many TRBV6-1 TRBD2 TGTGCCAGCAGCCGAAGGGGGGGACTAGCGGGAGTGGGGGCCTACGAGCAGTACTTC CASSRRGGLAGVGAYEQYF
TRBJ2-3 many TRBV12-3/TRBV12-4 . TGTGCCAGCAGTTTTCCTACCACAGATACGCAGTATTTT CASSFPTTDTQYF
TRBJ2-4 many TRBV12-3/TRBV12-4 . TGTGCCAGCAGTTTAGATGTAGCCAAAAACATTCAGTACTTC CASSLDVAKNIQYF
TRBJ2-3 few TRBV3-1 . TGTGCCAGCAGCTCTAGCGAACCTAGCGCAGATACGCAGTATTTT CASSSSEPSADTQYF
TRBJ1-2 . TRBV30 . TGTGCCTGGAGTATAGTGAGGGTCCTACCGGGTGGCTACACCTTC CAWSIVRVLPGGYTF
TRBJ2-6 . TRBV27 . TGTGCCAGCAGACGGTACGGACGCCACGAGGGCTCTGGGGCCAACGTCCTGACTTTC CASRRYGRHEGSGANVLTF
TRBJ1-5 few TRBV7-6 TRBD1 TGTGCCAGCAGCTTAGGACAGGGCAACGATCAGCCCCAGCATTTT CASSLGQGNDQPQHF
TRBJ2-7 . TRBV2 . TGTGCCAGCAGCGGGACCGGGGTCCACGAGCAGTACTTC CASSGTGVHEQYF
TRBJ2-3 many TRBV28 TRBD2 TGTGCCAGCAGTCCAAAAAGACTAGCGGTCACAGATACGCAGTATTTT CASSPKRLAVTDTQYF
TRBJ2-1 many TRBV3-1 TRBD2 TGTGCCAGCAGCCAAGAACGGGAACTCCGAGAGAAGCAGCGGGATTACAATGAGCAGTTCTTC CASSQERELREKQRDYNEQFF
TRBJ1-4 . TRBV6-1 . TGTGCCAGCAGTGCCGGGCCTAAACTGTTTTTT CASSAGPKLFF
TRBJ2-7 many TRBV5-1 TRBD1 TGCGCCAGCAGCTTGAGTAGGGGACAGGGGAGCGAGCAGTACTTC CASSLSRGQGSEQYF
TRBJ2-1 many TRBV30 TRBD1 TGTGCCTGGAGTGGTCGTAGGACAGGACCGAATGAGCAGTTCTTC CAWSGRRTGPNEQFF
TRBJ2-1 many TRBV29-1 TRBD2 TGCAGCGTTGAAGTACTAGCGGGAGTAAATGAGCAGTTCTTC CSVEVLAGVNEQFF
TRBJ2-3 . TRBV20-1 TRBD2 TGCAGTGCTTCCGGGACTAGCGGGAGGGCCACAGATACGCAGTATTTT CSASGTSGRATDTQYF
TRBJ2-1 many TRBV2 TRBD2 TGTGCCAGCACAGGGGGGGGCGGGAGGGATGAGCAGTTCTTC CASTGGGGRDEQFF
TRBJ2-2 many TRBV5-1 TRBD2 TGCGCCAGCAGCTTACTAGCGGGAGTTTCTGGGGAGCTGTTTTTT CASSLLAGVSGELFF
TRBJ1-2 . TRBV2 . TGTGCCAGCAGGGGGGAAAGAGGGCTTTATGGCTACACCTTC CASRGERGLYGYTF